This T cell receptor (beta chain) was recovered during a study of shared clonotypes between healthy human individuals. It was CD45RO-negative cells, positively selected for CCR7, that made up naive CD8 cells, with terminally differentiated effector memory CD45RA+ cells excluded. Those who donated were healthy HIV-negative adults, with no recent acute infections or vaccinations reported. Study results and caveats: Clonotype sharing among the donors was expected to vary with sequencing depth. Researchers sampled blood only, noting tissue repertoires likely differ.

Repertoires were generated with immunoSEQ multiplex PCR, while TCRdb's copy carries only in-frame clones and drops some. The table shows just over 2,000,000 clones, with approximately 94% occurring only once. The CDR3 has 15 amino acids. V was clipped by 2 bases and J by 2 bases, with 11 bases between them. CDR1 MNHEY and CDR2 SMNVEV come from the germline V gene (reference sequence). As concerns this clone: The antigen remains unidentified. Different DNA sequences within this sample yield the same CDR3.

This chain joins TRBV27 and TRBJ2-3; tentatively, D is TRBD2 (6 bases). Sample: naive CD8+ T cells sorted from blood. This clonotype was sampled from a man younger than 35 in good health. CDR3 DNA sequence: TGTGCCAGCAGTTTAGGAGGGAGCTCCACAGATACGCAGTATTTT. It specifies CASSLGGSSTDTQYF.